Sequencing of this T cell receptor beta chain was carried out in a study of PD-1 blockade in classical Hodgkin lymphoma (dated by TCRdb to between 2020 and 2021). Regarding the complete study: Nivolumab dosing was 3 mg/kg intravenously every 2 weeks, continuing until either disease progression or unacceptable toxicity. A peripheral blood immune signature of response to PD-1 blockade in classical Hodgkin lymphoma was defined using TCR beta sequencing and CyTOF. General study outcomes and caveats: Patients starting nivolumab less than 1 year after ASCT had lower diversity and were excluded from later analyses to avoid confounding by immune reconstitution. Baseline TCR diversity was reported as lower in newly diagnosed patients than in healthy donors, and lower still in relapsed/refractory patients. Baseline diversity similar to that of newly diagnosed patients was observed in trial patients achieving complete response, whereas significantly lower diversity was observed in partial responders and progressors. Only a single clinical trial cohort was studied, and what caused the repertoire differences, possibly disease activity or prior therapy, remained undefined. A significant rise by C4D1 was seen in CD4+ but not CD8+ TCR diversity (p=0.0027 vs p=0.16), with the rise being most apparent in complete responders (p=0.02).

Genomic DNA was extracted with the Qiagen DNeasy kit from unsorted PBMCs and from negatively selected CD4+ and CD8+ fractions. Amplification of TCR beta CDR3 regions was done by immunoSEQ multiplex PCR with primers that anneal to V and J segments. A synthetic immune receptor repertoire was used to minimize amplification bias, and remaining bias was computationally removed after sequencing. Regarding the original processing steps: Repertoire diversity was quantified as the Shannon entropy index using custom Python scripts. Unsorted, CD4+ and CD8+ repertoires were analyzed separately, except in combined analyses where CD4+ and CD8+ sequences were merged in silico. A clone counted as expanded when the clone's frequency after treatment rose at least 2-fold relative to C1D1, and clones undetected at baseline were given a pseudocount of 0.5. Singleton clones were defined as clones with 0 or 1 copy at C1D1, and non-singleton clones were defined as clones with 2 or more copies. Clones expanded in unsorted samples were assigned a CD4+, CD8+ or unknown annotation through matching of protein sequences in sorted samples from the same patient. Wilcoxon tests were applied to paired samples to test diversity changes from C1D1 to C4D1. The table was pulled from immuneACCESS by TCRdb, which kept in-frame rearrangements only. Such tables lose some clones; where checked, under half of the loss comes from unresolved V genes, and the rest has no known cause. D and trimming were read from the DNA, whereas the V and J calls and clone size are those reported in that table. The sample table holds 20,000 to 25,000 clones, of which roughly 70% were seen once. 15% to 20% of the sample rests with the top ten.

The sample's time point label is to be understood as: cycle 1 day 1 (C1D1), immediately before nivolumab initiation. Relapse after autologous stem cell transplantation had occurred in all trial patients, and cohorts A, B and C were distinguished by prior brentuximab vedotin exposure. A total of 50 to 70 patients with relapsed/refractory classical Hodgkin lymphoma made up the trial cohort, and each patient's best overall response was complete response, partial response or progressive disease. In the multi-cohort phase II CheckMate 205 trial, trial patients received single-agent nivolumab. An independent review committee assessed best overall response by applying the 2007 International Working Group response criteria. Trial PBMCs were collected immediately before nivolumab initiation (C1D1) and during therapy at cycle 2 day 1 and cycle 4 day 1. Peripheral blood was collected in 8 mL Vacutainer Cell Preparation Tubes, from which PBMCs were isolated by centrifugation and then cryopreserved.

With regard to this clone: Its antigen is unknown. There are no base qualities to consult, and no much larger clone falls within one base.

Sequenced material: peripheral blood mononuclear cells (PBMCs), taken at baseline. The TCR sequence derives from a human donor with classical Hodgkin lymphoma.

The CDR3 protein: CASRSPGQGAYEQYF. DNA sequence: TGTGCCAGCAGGTCCCCGGGACAGGGGGCCTACGAGCAGTACTTC. The V and J genes are TRBV6-5 and TRBJ2-7, with 11 bases in between that match TRBD1. Unmatched junction bases come to 6, with V trimmed by 6 bases and J by 2 bases. From a lookup of the germline V gene, CDR1 and CDR2 are MNHEY and SVGAGI. Counted from cysteine to phenylalanine, this CDR3 has 15 amino acids. CDR3 DNA is the only sequence kept; it has 45 bases, read in frame from the first base.